This paragraph covers one T cell receptor (beta chain) sequence. Its antigen is not known. Sequenced by immunoSEQ multiplex PCR; TCRdb stores in-frame clones only, minus some. The sample carries fewer than 45,000 clones, 82% recorded once. These data come from a study of radiation and T cells in renal cell carcinoma. Study observations and caveats: Baseline intratumoral clonotype presence is unknown without pretreatment biopsies. Top tumor clonotypes rose in blood 2 weeks post-radiation, then contracted.

This CDR3 comprises 15 residues. CDR1 is MNHNY and CDR2 is SVGAGI in the germline V gene (reference sequence). V dropped 6 bases and J dropped 2; count of bases not matched to a gene: 7. As for time point: blood 4 weeks post-SBRT, at nephrectomy. Indicated treatment: 15 Gy SBRT to primary tumor, nephrectomy 4 weeks later. Nephrectomy followed 15 Gy stereotactic body radiation by 4 weeks. The tumor was a clear cell renal cell carcinoma. The sequencing used blood, collected from a patient whose treatment included radiotherapy and nephrectomy. The chain recombines TRBV6-6 with TRBJ2-7; 10 bases agree with TRBD1. The sequence was obtained from a woman between 65 and 79 years old with renal cell carcinoma. The CDR3 protein is CASSPGGQGAYEQYF. For the CDR3, the DNA is TGTGCCAGCAGCCCAGGCGGACAGGGGGCCTACGAGCAGTACTTC.